A single sample is the source of the 30 T cell receptor beta chains below, sequenced in a study of T cells in Graves' hyperthyroidism and ophthalmopathy (dated by TCRdb to about 2019). Library construction relied on multiplex PCR. Instrument used: Illumina HiSeq 2000. The TCR beta CDR3 regions were amplified from RNA transcripts. The TCR CDR3 was subjected to a first round of RT-PCR using the HTBI primer set and the Qiagen OneStep RT-PCR kit. TCRdb applied fastp at Q25 and MiXCR to the public reads, then kept only in-frame beta chains. Records with the same CDR3 protein are collapsed into one entry carrying the most frequent genes and DNA. This sample comprises 750,000 to 900,000 distinct CDR3 sequences, around 39% of them detected only once. The ten biggest clones cover 8.9% of the sample. Material: blood. Receptors originate from a man aged 18 to 30 with Graves' hyperthyroidism.

This clonotype was found many times. This chain connects TRBV19 to TRBJ1-1; D unclear. V shed 3 bases and J shed 3 bases, with 8 bases lying between them. The CDR3 length is 13 residues. Per germline, CDR1 LNHDA and CDR2 SQIVND (reference sequence). CDR3 nucleotides: TGTGCCAGTAGTATGGAAGGATACACTGAAGCTTTCTTT. It codes for CASSMEGYTEAFF. Full variable domain (missing parts from reference TRBV19 and TRBJ1-1): DGGITQSPKYLFRKEGQNVTLSCEQNLNHDAMYWYRQDPGQGLRLIYYSQIVNDFQKGDIAEGYSVSREKKESFPLTVTSAQKNPTAFYLCASSMEGYTEAFFGQGTRLTVV.

J is TRBJ2-3 and V is TRBV29-1; D gene unclear. This CDR3 comprises 14 residues. Trimming removed 0 bases from V and 4 bases from J, with 11 bases in between. Germline values: CDR1 SQVTM, CDR2 ANQGSEA. Here the CDR3 reads CSVEESKAADTQYF. For the CDR3, the DNA is TGCAGCGTTGAAGAGAGTAAGGCGGCAGATACGCAGTATTTT.

The chain couples TRBV6-1 to TRBJ1-2, with a tentative D call TRBD1 (5 bases). The length of the CDR3 is 14 residues. V was cut by 7 bases and J by 5 bases, with 17 bases left in between. In germline, CDR1 is MNHNS, CDR2 SASEGT. This chain's CDR3 is CASKRPTAVYGYTF. The DNA of the CDR3 is TGTGCCAGCAAACGTCCGACAGCTGTTTATGGCTACACCTTC.

Ten or more counts support this clonotype. The rearrangement links TRBV29-1 to TRBJ2-7; possible D gene TRBD1, 5 bases. This CDR3 is 13 amino acids long. Per germline, CDR1 SQVTM and CDR2 ANQGSEA. Trimming stripped 5 bases from V and 0 bases from J, with 11 bases between. The CDR3 here is CSVRTGASYEQYF. CDR3 DNA: TGCAGCGTTCGCACAGGAGCCTCCTACGAGCAGTACTTC.

The chain recombines TRBV5-1 with TRBJ2-2; 7 bases are shared with TRBD1. The CDR3 consists of 15 residues. Losses at the gene ends were 1 base for V and 7 bases for J; bases not matched to a gene: 7. CDR1 is SGHRS, CDR2 YFSETQ, per germline. CDR3 in amino acids: CASSLIEGAHGELFF. DNA of the CDR3: TGCGCCAGCAGCTTGATCGAGGGGGCCCACGGGGAGCTGTTTTTT.

The genes are TRBV6-5 and TRBJ1-5; 8 bases map to TRBD1. The CDR3 is made up of 16 amino acids. V lost 4 bases and J lost 2; bases outside the gene matches: 7. Germline V CDR1 and CDR2: MNHEY, SVGAGI. This chain's CDR3 is CASSFRPGQGNQPQHF. CDR3 coding DNA: TGTGCCAGCAGTTTTCGGCCGGGACAGGGCAATCAGCCCCAGCATTTT.

Note on this clonotype: A much larger clone differs by one base, so this may be a read error. V is TRBV25-1 and J is TRBJ1-6, with D perhaps matching TRBD1 (5 bases). The CDR3 is 20 amino acids. V lost 1 base to trimming and J lost 0 bases, with 19 bases between them. Germline lookup yields CDR1 MGHDK and CDR2 SYGVNS. For the CDR3, the DNA is TGTGCCAGCAGTGAATGGCTAGGGGACCCTCTAAGCTCCTATAATTCACCCCTCCACTTT. Its protein product is CASSEWLGDPLSSYNSPLHF. The full variable domain, rest sourced from reference TRBV25-1 and TRBJ1-6, is EADIYQTPRYLVIGTGKKITLECSQTMGHDKMYWYQQDPGMELHLIHYSYGVNSTEKGDLSSESTVSRIRTEHFPLTLESARPSHTSQYLCASSEWLGDPLSSYNSPLHFGNGTRLTVT.

This clonotype was observed a few times. The V and J genes are TRBV6-5 and TRBJ2-2; TRBD1 might be the D (5 bases). The V and J ends lost 5 bases and 5 bases respectively, with 18 bases between them. The CDR3 totals 16 residues. CDR1 is MNHEY and CDR2 is SVGAGI in the germline V gene. The CDR3 nucleotides read TGTGCCAGCAGTCAAAAGGTCAGGGTCTCGACCGGGGAGCTGTTTTTT. Residues: CASSQKVRVSTGELFF.

The CDR3 bases are TGCAGTGCGAGAAGGGGCGCGGGGCGGGACGAGCAGTACTTC. Encoded protein: CSARRGAGRDEQYF. The chain links TRBV20-1 to TRBJ2-7, with D possibly TRBD2 on 6 matching bases. The ends were cut back, 6 bases at V and 5 bases at J, with 20 bases in the middle. Germline V gene lookup returns CDR1 DFQATT and CDR2 SNEGSKA (reference sequence). This CDR3 region has 14 residues.

The CDR3 reads CASSQGPQGTQETQYF. Here the CDR3 DNA reads TGCGCCAGCAGCCAAGGTCCCCAGGGGACACAAGAGACCCAGTACTTC. The chain has TRBV4-1 and TRBJ2-5; perhaps TRBD1 as D (6 bases). The V end was cut by 1 base, the J end by 2 bases, with 14 bases between. CDR1 and CDR2 (germline): MGHRA, YSYEKL. The CDR3 length is 16 residues.

The CDR3 protein is CSAGTGAEETQYF. CDR3 in DNA: TGCAGCGCGGGGACGGGGGCTGAAGAGACCCAGTACTTC. The genes are TRBV29-1 and TRBJ2-5, with D perhaps being TRBD1 or TRBD2 (6 bases each). Between the trimmed V and J ends, which lost 7 bases and 3 bases, there was a span of 15 bases. The CDR3 runs to 13 residues. CDR1 and CDR2 from the germline V gene are SQVTM and ANQGSEA.

This rearrangement joins TRBV3-1 to TRBJ1-6; a weak D match, TRBD1 (5 bases). From germline, CDR1 is LGHDT and CDR2 YNNKEL (reference sequence). This CDR3 is 15 amino acids long. The V gene lost 0 bases and the J gene lost 9 bases, with 12 bases spanning the gap. The CDR3 spells CASSQDWKGSSPLHF. The CDR3 region has the DNA TGTGCCAGCAGCCAAGATTGGAAGGGGAGTTCACCCCTCCACTTT.

This clonotype was picked up a small number of times. The CDR3: CASSERGGANVLTF. The CDR3 region has the DNA TGTGCCAGCAGTGAAAGGGGTGGGGCCAACGTCCTGACTTTC. The chain combines TRBV2 with TRBJ2-6, with a tentative D call TRBD1 (5 bases). Trimming took off 2 bases at V and 3 bases at J, with 5 bases between the two ends. Germline V CDR1 and CDR2: SNHLY, FYNNEI. The CDR3 extends over 14 amino acids.

The J gene is TRBJ2-2, the V gene TRBV5-4; 8 bases are a match to TRBD1. Germline V gives CDR1 SGHNT, CDR2 YYREEE (reference sequence). With 4 bases clipped from V and 7 bases from J, the junction kept 6 bases outside the gene matches. This CDR3 has 14 residues. CDR3 region: CASSLRGQGGELFF. CDR3 nucleotides: TGTGCCAGCAGCCTCAGGGGGCAGGGCGGGGAGCTGTTTTTT.

The chain couples TRBV7-9 to TRBJ2-7, with 9 positions matching TRBD2. The germline V gene has CDR1 SEHNR and CDR2 FQNEAQ (reference sequence). Trimming took 5 bases from V and 5 from J; bases not matched to a gene: 13. The CDR3 is 16 residues long. The CDR3 bases are TGTGCCAGCAGCCCATTGGGCCTAGCGGGACCTCACGAGCAGTACTTC. Its translation is CASSPLGLAGPHEQYF.

Concerning this clonotype: The missing conserved phenylalanine or tryptophan at the end of this CDR3 makes a read error likely. The rearrangement links TRBV7-2 to TRBJ2-7, with D possibly being TRBD1 or TRBD2 (5 bases each). The germline V and J ends were trimmed by 5 bases and 4 bases, with 18 bases remaining between them. Germline assignment: CDR1 SGHTA and CDR2 FQGNSA. This CDR3 has 15 residues. The CDR3 reads CASSLAGDLFYEQYL. The CDR3 nucleotides are TGTGCCAGCAGCCTCGCCGGGGACCTCTTTTACGAGCAGTACCTC.

This clonotype has just a few counts. This chain connects TRBV5-1 to TRBJ2-2, with 9 bases identical to TRBD2. Germline V lookup: CDR1 SGHRS, CDR2 YFSETQ. This CDR3 comprises 15 residues. J was trimmed by 6 bases and V by 4 bases; bases with no gene match: 7. The CDR3 DNA is TGCGCCAGCAGCCTTAGACAGCGGGAGGCCGGGGAGCTGTTTTTT. Translation gives CASSLRQREAGELFF.

This clonotype appeared a few times. This chain joins TRBV7-2 and TRBJ1-6; a possible D gene is TRBD1 (5 bases). The germline V and J ends were trimmed by 4 bases and 1 base, with 14 bases remaining between them. CDR1 SGHTA and CDR2 FQGNSA come from the germline V gene. This CDR3 region has 17 residues. CDR3 nucleotides: TGTGCCAGCAGCTCCGGACTGGGGGGATCCTATAATTCACCCCTCCACTTT. Its protein is CASSSGLGGSYNSPLHF.

This clonotype was observed at least ten times. This rearrangement joins TRBV29-1 to TRBJ1-2; TRBD1 aligns across 9 bases. The CDR3 contains 14 residues. With V trimmed by 7 bases and J by 8 bases, 14 bases remained unmatched. Looked up from germline, CDR1 is SQVTM and CDR2 is ANQGSEA. Here the CDR3 DNA reads TGCAGCGCCCGGCCCCCGGGACAGGGTCACGGCTACACCTTC. Protein: CSARPPGQGHGYTF. The whole variable domain, filled in from reference TRBV29-1 and TRBJ1-2, reads SAVISQKPSRDICQRGTSLTIQCQVDSQVTMMFWYRQQPGQSLTLIATANQGSEATYESGFVIDKFPISRPNLTFSTLTVSNMSPEDSSIYLCSARPPGQGHGYTFGSGTRLTVV.

The chain recombines TRBV12-3 or TRBV12-4 with TRBJ1-4; no definite D call. Trimming shortened V by 1 base and J by 4 bases, and 7 bases separated the two germline ends. This CDR3 is 14 amino acids long. The CDR3: CASSLGQYNEKLFF. The CDR3 bases are TGTGCCAGCAGTTTAGGGCAATATAATGAAAAACTGTTTTTT.

This sequence joins TRBV7-9 and TRBJ1-1; D is unclear. V gave up 3 bases and J gave up 3 bases, with 8 bases separating them. The CDR3 has 13 residues. Germline V gene sequence: CDR1 SEHNR, CDR2 FQNEAQ (reference sequence). The chain's CDR3 is CASSLWTDTEAFF. CDR3 bases: TGTGCCAGCAGCTTGTGGACGGACACTGAAGCTTTCTTT.

This clonotype was detected a few times. This sequence joins TRBV5-1 and TRBJ2-7; 14 bases are a match to TRBD2. There are 15 residues in the CDR3. In germline, CDR1 is SGHRS, CDR2 YFSETQ. With 4 bases clipped from V and 6 bases from J, the junction kept 6 bases outside the gene matches. The CDR3 sequence: CASSLIGLAGGEQYF. The DNA of the CDR3 is TGCGCCAGCAGCCTTATAGGACTAGCGGGAGGCGAGCAGTACTTC.

This clonotype showed up just a few times. This chain connects TRBV13 to TRBJ1-1, with 8 nucleotides matching TRBD1. Germline V gene sequence: CDR1 PRHDT, CDR2 FYEKMQ (reference sequence). V gave up 2 bases and J gave up 10 bases; unmatched junction bases: 12. This CDR3 contains 15 residues. For the CDR3, the DNA is TGTGCCAGCAGCTTACCCTCCGGACAGGGAGCGGTAGCTTTCTTT. Translated, it gives CASSLPSGQGAVAFF. Full variable domain (remainder filled in from reference TRBV13 and TRBJ1-1): AAGVIQSPRHLIKEKRETATLKCYPIPRHDTVYWYQQGPGQDPQFLISFYEKMQSDKGSIPDRFSAQQFSDYHSELNMSSLELGDSALYFCASSLPSGQGAVAFFGQGTRLTVV.

CDR3: CSARDQGGAETQYF. The CDR3 DNA reads TGCAGTGCTAGAGATCAGGGCGGAGCCGAGACCCAGTACTTC. The chain employs TRBV20-1 and TRBJ2-5, with D possibly matching TRBD1 (5 bases). V was shortened by 0 bases and J by 5 bases, with 13 bases between the two germline ends. The CDR3 spans 14 residues. The V gene's germline CDR1 is DFQATT and CDR2 SNEGSKA (reference sequence).

V is TRBV7-2 and J is TRBJ2-5; TRBD2 matches at 7 bases. This CDR3 is built from 15 residues. Germline V gives CDR1 SGHTA, CDR2 FQGNSA. V shed 8 bases, J shed 5 bases, and the junction held 14 bases outside the gene matches. The CDR3 DNA reads TGTGCCAGCCGGGAGGCTCGGGGCCGAGGGGAGACCCAGTACTTC. Translating gives CASREARGRGETQYF.

There are a few counts of this clonotype. The CDR3 sequence is CSAVPGQGPDEQYF. The CDR3 DNA follows: TGCAGTGCGGTACCGGGACAGGGGCCTGACGAGCAGTACTTC. The chain couples TRBV20-1 to TRBJ2-7; TRBD1 matches 10 bases. The CDR3 is 14 amino acids. The germline V gene encodes CDR1 DFQATT and CDR2 SNEGSKA (reference sequence). With 6 bases clipped from V and 5 bases from J, the junction kept 10 bases outside the gene matches.

This clonotype was seen at least ten times. The rearrangement links TRBV20-1 to TRBJ1-2; 11 nucleotides agree with TRBD1. CDR3 length equals 14 residues. Germline CDR1 and CDR2: DFQATT and SNEGSKA (reference sequence). Trimming cost V 3 bases and J 3 bases; bases outside gene matches: 3. The CDR3 is CSASWGQGDYGYTF. Written as DNA, the CDR3 is TGCAGTGCTAGCTGGGGACAGGGGGACTATGGCTACACCTTC.

This clonotype was seen ten or more times. An end of the junction does not agree with germline; a read error may underlie this. The chain carries TRBV5-1 and TRBJ1-4; 10 nucleotides line up with TRBD1. This CDR3 is 15 amino acids long. CDR1 is SGHRS and CDR2 is YFSETQ in the germline V gene. CDR3 loop: CASSLEGQGNEKLFF. CDR3 nucleotide sequence: TGTGCCAGCAGCTTAGAGGGACAGGGGAATGAAAAACTGTTTTTT.

The rearrangement links TRBV12-3 or TRBV12-4 to TRBJ1-1; D gene uncertain. Trimming left V 3 bases short and J 3 bases short, with 11 bases between. This CDR3 region has 14 residues. The CDR3 is CASSLADRYTEAFF. DNA for the CDR3: TGTGCCAGCAGTTTGGCCGACCGATACACTGAAGCTTTCTTT.

This chain connects TRBV12-3 or TRBV12-4 to TRBJ2-7; 10 nucleotides line up with TRBD2. CDR3 length equals 14 residues. V gave up 5 bases and J gave up 5 bases; unmatched junction bases: 6. The CDR3 nucleotides are TGTGCCAGCAGTCCTAGCGGGAGTTGGAACGAGCAGTACTTC. This encodes CASSPSGSWNEQYF.